Below, 27 T cell receptor beta chains from the same sample are listed, as sequenced in a study of T cell repertoires in aging, cancer and after chemotherapy. TCR beta rearrangements were amplified from peripheral blood genomic DNA. Multiplex touch-down PCR with TRB-A/B primers amplified rearranged V-D-J TRB sequences. MiXCR was run by TCRdb on the multiplex PCR reads, yielding one entry per CDR3 protein. Of just under 6,500 distinct CDR3 sequences listed, approximately 40% are singletons. Specimen: blood. The source of these receptors is a human donor in good health.

The chain links TRBV5-4 to TRBJ1-5, with D unresolved. The CDR3 extends over 14 amino acids. CDR1 and CDR2 from the germline V gene are SGHNT and YYREEE (reference sequence). Trimming took 4 bases from V and 2 from J, leaving 10 bases between them. The CDR3: CASSLFGGNQPQHF. The CDR3 DNA is TGTGCCAGCAGCCTATTTGGGGGCAATCAGCCCCAGCATTTT.

The chain employs TRBV28 and TRBJ2-3, with 14 bases matching TRBD2. V gave up 5 bases and J gave up 5 bases; unmatched junction bases: 6. Germline V gene sequence: CDR1 MDHEN, CDR2 SYDVKM. The CDR3 contains 16 residues. The chain's CDR3 is CASSTPTSGRVDTQYF. The CDR3 DNA reads as TGTGCCAGCAGTACCCCGACTAGCGGGAGGGTAGATACGCAGTATTTT.

The V gene is TRBV18, the J gene TRBJ1-2, with TRBD1 as a possible D gene (5 bases). The length of the CDR3 is 18 residues. Germline assignment: CDR1 KGHSH and CDR2 LQKENI. Trimming left V 3 bases short and J 0 bases short, with 20 bases between. The CDR3 loop reads CASSPPRGSITANYGYTF. The CDR3 DNA sequence: TGTGCCAGCTCACCTCCACGGGGGTCGATCACAGCTAACTATGGCTACACCTTC.

The J gene is TRBJ1-5, the V gene TRBV19; possibly TRBD1 for D (5 bases). V gave up 4 bases and J gave up 0 bases, with 13 bases separating them. The CDR3 spans 16 residues. Germline values: CDR1 LNHDA, CDR2 SQIVND (reference sequence). The CDR3 nucleotides are TGTGCCAGTAGTACCGTCAGACAGTATAGCAATCAGCCCCAGCATTTT. Encoded protein: CASSTVRQYSNQPQHF.

This clonotype was recorded only once. The chain joins TRBV5-1 to TRBJ2-5, with D possibly being TRBD2 (6 bases). V was trimmed by 7 bases and J by 5 bases, leaving 15 bases between them. Germline V gene data show CDR1 as SGHRS and CDR2 as YFSETQ. The CDR3 runs to 13 residues. The CDR3 region has the DNA TGCGCCAGCTCGTTTCGAGGGAGGGAGACCCAGTACTTC. Amino acids: CASSFRGRETQYF.

V and J are TRBV7-9 and TRBJ1-2; D call uncertain. The germline V and J ends were trimmed by 5 bases and 1 base, with 5 bases remaining between them. Per the germline V gene, CDR1 is SEHNR and CDR2 is FQNEAQ (reference sequence). The CDR3 sequence is 12 residues long. CDR3: CASSPGNYGYTF. CDR3 sequence (DNA): TGTGCCAGCAGCCCGGGTAACTATGGCTACACCTTC.

This clonotype was detected only a few times. The CDR3 coding sequence is TGTGCCAGCAGTTTAATAAAGGGGGCTACGGAGCAGTACTTC. Protein sequence: CASSLIKGATEQYF. The rearrangement uses TRBV27 and TRBJ2-7; 7 nucleotides align to TRBD1. V lost 2 bases, J lost 7 bases, and 8 bases stayed unmatched. This CDR3 spans 14 amino acids. Germline V gene lookup returns CDR1 MNHEY and CDR2 SMNVEV (reference sequence).

The sample holds one count of this clonotype. The chain employs TRBV12-3 or TRBV12-4 and TRBJ2-2; D is undetermined. The CDR3 spans 12 residues. Trimming stripped 5 bases from V and 3 bases from J, with 4 bases between. CDR3: CASSLDTGELFF. CDR3 coding DNA: TGTGCCAGCAGTCTGGACACCGGGGAGCTGTTTTTT.

The rearrangement uses TRBV5-1 and TRBJ2-3; D gene unclear. The CDR3 extends over 14 amino acids. V was shortened by 0 bases and J by 2 bases, with 7 bases between the two germline ends. The germline V gene has CDR1 SGHRS and CDR2 YFSETQ. The CDR3 reads CASSLGESTDTQYF. The CDR3 DNA follows: TGCGCCAGCAGCTTGGGAGAGTCCACAGATACGCAGTATTTT.

This clonotype has just a few counts. CDR3 DNA: TGTGCCAGCTCACCACTTAGAGGGTTAGAGCAGCCCCAGCATTTT. This codes for CASSPLRGLEQPQHF. The chain carries TRBV18 and TRBJ1-5, with D hard to call. Trimming stripped 1 base from V and 7 bases from J, with 14 bases between. Germline V gene data show CDR1 as KGHSH and CDR2 as LQKENI. This CDR3 is 15 amino acids long.

The J gene is TRBJ2-2, the V gene TRBV27, with a possible D match to TRBD2 (5 bases). The CDR3 has 14 residues. V gave up 2 bases and J gave up 3 bases, with 7 bases separating them. Germline-derived CDR1 and CDR2 are MNHEY and SMNVEV (reference sequence). The CDR3 sequence: CASSLGLHTGELFF. The CDR3 DNA sequence: TGTGCCAGCAGTTTAGGACTTCACACCGGGGAGCTGTTTTTT.

This clonotype was observed a few times. V is TRBV5-6 and J is TRBJ2-1, with 10 nucleotides matching TRBD1. CDR1 and CDR2 (germline): SGHDT, YYEEEE. V lost 4 bases to trimming and J lost 10 bases; unmatched junction nucleotides: 14. The CDR3 runs to 16 residues. The DNA of the CDR3 is TGTGCCAGCAGCGCCTCATTCCCGGGACAGGGGTACGAGCAGTTCTTC. Its protein is CASSASFPGQGYEQFF.

This chain links TRBV18 with TRBJ2-7; no definite D call. This CDR3 comprises 15 residues. Germline lookup yields CDR1 KGHSH and CDR2 LQKENI. V lost 8 bases and J 0 bases, leaving 17 bases between the germline ends. CDR3 coding DNA: TGTGCCAGCCGACCACAGCGCACCAGCTCCTACGAGCAGTACTTC. Amino acid sequence: CASRPQRTSSYEQYF.

In its sample, this clonotype was seen a few times. The gene calls are TRBV20-1 and TRBJ2-3; TRBD2 agrees at 8 bases. CDR1 DFQATT and CDR2 SNEGSKA come from the germline V gene (reference sequence). After removal of 3 bases from V and 0 bases from J, the junction contained 2 bases not matched to a gene. The CDR3 contains 14 residues. The CDR3, as DNA: TGCAGTGCTAGGGCTAGCGGGAGCACAGATACGCAGTATTTT. This translates into CSARASGSTDTQYF.

The chain uses TRBV10-3 and TRBJ1-5, with 7 bases matching TRBD1. V lost 3 bases to trimming and J lost 2 bases; unmatched junction nucleotides: 1. This CDR3 contains 14 residues. Germline CDR1 reads ENHRY; CDR2 reads SYGVKD. The CDR3 protein is CAISETGGNQPQHF. The CDR3 nucleotides read TGTGCCATCAGTGAAACAGGGGGCAATCAGCCCCAGCATTTT.

In this sample, this clonotype turned up a few times. The chain couples TRBV19 to TRBJ2-2, with 9 bases aligning to TRBD1. CDR3 length: 16 residues. The germline V gene encodes CDR1 LNHDA and CDR2 SQIVND (reference sequence). After removal of 7 bases from V and 3 bases from J, the junction contained 9 bases not matched to a gene. CDR3 DNA: TGTGCCAGTACTTTACCGGGACAGGGCTACACCGGGGAGCTGTTTTTT. Amino acid sequence: CASTLPGQGYTGELFF.

The table lists this clonotype with a few counts. The J gene is TRBJ1-5, the V gene TRBV19; the D is unclear. Germline CDR1 LNHDA, CDR2 SQIVND (reference sequence). Between the trimmed V and J ends, which lost 3 bases and 4 bases, there was a span of 7 bases. There are 13 residues in the CDR3. CDR3: CASSIALNQPQHF. DNA of the CDR3: TGTGCCAGTAGTATTGCCTTAAATCAGCCCCAGCATTTT. Full variable domain (rest looked up from reference TRBV19 and TRBJ1-5): DGGITQSPKYLFRKEGQNVTLSCEQNLNHDAMYWYRQDPGQGLRLIYYSQIVNDFQKGDIAEGYSVSREKKESFPLTVTSAQKNPTAFYLCASSIALNQPQHFGDGTRLSIL.

This chain joins TRBV6-1 and TRBJ2-1; a weak D match, TRBD2 (6 bases). Trimming cost V 2 bases and J 8 bases, with 16 bases left between them. There are 15 residues in the CDR3. Germline V CDR1 and CDR2: MNHNS, SASEGT. CDR3 DNA sequence: TGTGCCAGCAGTGAAACTAGCCGCCAGAGCGATGAGCAGTTCTTC. Amino acid sequence: CASSETSRQSDEQFF.

The chain couples TRBV6-5 to TRBJ1-2; 9 bases agree with TRBD1. Germline lookup yields CDR1 MNHEY and CDR2 SVGAGI. Unmatched junction bases numbered 6, after V lost 2 bases and J lost 8 bases. CDR3 length equals 14 residues. CDR3 in DNA: TGTGCCAGCAGTTACAACAGGGGGCCGGGAGGCTACACCTTC. Encoded protein: CASSYNRGPGGYTF.

The chain combines TRBV10-3 with TRBJ1-1; possibly TRBD1 for D (6 bases). The germline V gene encodes CDR1 ENHRY and CDR2 SYGVKD. This CDR3 is 18 amino acids long. V lost 0 bases and J lost 2, with 19 bases in between. The CDR3 coding sequence is TGTGCCATCAGTGAGTCTGCGGGGGCAGGGAGGAGCAACACTGAAGCTTTCTTT. It yields the protein CAISESAGAGRSNTEAFF.

Notes on this clonotype: Mismatch with germline at one junction end may stem from a read error. The CDR3 nucleotides read TGTGCCAGTAGTATCAGGGGGACTAGCGGGAGAGTCTACGATGAGCAGTTCTTC. This codes for CASSIRGTSGRVYDEQFF. The genes are TRBV19 and TRBJ2-1; 14 positions agree with TRBD2. The V gene's germline CDR1 is LNHDA and CDR2 SQIVND (reference sequence). The CDR3 is made up of 18 amino acids.

The chain couples TRBV15 to TRBJ1-4; TRBD1 might be the D (6 bases). Germline loops: CDR1 LNHNV, CDR2 YYDKDF (reference sequence). The CDR3 consists of 16 residues. Trimming stripped 3 bases from V and 6 bases from J, with 17 bases between. CDR3 DNA: TGTGCCACCAGCAGTGACTTCGGGGGCTTGGATGAAAAACTGTTTTTT. Protein product: CATSSDFGGLDEKLFF.

Concerning this clonotype itself: The germline gene is not matched at one end of the junction; a read error may be the cause. The CDR3 loop is CASSAPEDTQYF. CDR3 bases: TGTGCAAGCAGTGCCCCGGAGGATACGCAGTATTTT. This chain joins TRBV28 and TRBJ2-3; the D is unclear. Per the germline V gene, CDR1 is MDHEN and CDR2 is SYDVKM. There are 12 residues in the CDR3.

By share of the sample, this clonotype is medium-sized (0.01 to 0.1%). The V and J genes are TRBV6-1 and TRBJ1-6; D call uncertain. Trimming removed 5 bases at V and 8 bases at J, with 13 bases between. The CDR3 spans 14 residues. From germline, CDR1 is MNHNS and CDR2 SASEGT. This chain's CDR3 is CASSLGRTDSPLHF. CDR3 DNA sequence: TGTGCCAGCAGTCTAGGGAGGACGGATTCACCCCTCCACTTT.

The chain employs TRBV18 and TRBJ2-7, with no clear D. The germline V and J ends were trimmed by 4 bases and 1 base, with 8 bases remaining between them. CDR3 length: 13 residues. CDR1 and CDR2 (germline): KGHSH, LQKENI. DNA for the CDR3: TGTGCCAGCTCACGTGGCAGTTCCTACGAGCAGTACTTC. Translated: CASSRGSSYEQYF.

V usage is TRBV6-5 and J usage is TRBJ1-2, with D maybe TRBD1 (5 bases). CDR3 length: 13 residues. V was shortened by 6 bases and J by 8 bases, with 16 bases between the two germline ends. The germline CDR1 and CDR2 sequences are MNHEY and SVGAGI. CDR3 region: CASSPLGDRGYTF. DNA for the CDR3: TGTGCCAGCAGCCCCCTGGGGGATCGAGGCTACACCTTC.

This clonotype was counted between two and nine times. The chain employs TRBV20-1 and TRBJ2-5, with D possibly matching TRBD2 (6 bases). This CDR3 is built from 13 residues. The germline V and J ends were trimmed by 6 bases and 5 bases, with 16 bases remaining between them. Germline values: CDR1 DFQATT, CDR2 SNEGSKA (reference sequence). The CDR3 DNA sequence: TGCAGTGCCCCTCGGACTAAAGGGGAGACCCAGTACTTC. Translating it yields CSAPRTKGETQYF.